This TCR beta chain comes out of a study of cytomegalovirus exposure and HLA in healthy donors. Study-wide findings and caveats: Later analysis suggested links between common viral pathogens and several top significant clusters.

The PCR was carried out with 60 Vbeta primers and 13 Jbeta primers. Assay: immunoSEQ multiplex PCR; the TCRdb copy retains only in-frame clones and omits some. In all, the sample yields approximately 150,000 clones. As regards this clone: As yet, its antigen is unknown.

The germline V gene has CDR1 ENHRY and CDR2 SYGVKD. The CDR3 runs to 15 residues. Unmatched junction bases numbered 10, after V lost 6 bases and J lost 3 bases. The rearrangement joins TRBV10-3 to TRBJ1-1, with 7 bases fitting TRBD1. The sequence was collected from a woman between 18 and 30 years old in good health and CMV-seronegative. Sequenced input: PBMCs. This CDR3 is CAIRASDRADTEAFF. For the CDR3, the DNA is TGTGCCATCAGGGCGTCAGACAGGGCGGACACTGAAGCTTTCTTT.